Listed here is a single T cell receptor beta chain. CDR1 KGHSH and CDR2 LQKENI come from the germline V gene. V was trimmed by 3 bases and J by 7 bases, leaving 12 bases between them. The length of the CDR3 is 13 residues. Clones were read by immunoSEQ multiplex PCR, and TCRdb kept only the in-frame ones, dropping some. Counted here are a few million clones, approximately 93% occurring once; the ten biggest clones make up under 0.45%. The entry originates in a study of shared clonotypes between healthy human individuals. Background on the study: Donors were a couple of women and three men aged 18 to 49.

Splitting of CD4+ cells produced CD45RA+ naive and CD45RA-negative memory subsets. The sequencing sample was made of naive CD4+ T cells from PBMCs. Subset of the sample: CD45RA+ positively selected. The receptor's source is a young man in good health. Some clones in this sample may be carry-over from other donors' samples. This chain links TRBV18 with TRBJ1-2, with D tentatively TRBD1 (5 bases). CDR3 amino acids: CASSPTGRSGYTF. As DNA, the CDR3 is TGTGCCAGCTCACCTACGGGGCGGAGTGGCTACACCTTC. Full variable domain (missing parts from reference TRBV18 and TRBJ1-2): NAGVMQNPRHLVRRRGQEARLRCSPMKGHSHVYWYRQLPEEGLKFMVYLQKENIIDESGMPKERFSAEFPKEGPSILRIQQVVRGDSAAYFCASSPTGRSGYTFGSGTRLTVV.